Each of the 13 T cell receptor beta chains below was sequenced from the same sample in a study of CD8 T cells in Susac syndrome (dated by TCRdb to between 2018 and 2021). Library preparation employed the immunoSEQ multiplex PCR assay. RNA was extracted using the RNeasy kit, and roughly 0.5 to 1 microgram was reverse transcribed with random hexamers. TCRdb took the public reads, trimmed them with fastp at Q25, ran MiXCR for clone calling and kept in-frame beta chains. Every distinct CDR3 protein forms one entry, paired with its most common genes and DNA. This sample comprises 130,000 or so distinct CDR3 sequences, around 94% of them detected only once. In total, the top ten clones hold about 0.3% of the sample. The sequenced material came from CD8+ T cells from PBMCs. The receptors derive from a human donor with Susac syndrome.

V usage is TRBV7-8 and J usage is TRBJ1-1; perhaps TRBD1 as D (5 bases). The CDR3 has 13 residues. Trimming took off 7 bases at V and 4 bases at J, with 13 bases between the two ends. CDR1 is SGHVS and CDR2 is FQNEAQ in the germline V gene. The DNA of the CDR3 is TGTGCCAGCACCCCCGGGGCGGCCACTGAAGCTTTCTTT. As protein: CASTPGAATEAFF.

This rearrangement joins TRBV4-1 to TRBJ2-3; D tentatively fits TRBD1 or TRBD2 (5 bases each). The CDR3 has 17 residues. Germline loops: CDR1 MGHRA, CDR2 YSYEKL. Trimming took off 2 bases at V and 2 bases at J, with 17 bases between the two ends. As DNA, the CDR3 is TGCGCCAGCAGCCAAACCGCCGGGACGGCCTACACAGATACGCAGTATTTT. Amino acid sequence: CASSQTAGTAYTDTQYF.

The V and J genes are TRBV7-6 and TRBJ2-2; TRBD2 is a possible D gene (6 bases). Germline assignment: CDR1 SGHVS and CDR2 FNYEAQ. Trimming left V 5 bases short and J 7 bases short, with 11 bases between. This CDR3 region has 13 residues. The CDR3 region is CASSPRLGGELFF. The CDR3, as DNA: TGTGCCAGCAGCCCCCGACTAGGCGGGGAGCTGTTTTTT.

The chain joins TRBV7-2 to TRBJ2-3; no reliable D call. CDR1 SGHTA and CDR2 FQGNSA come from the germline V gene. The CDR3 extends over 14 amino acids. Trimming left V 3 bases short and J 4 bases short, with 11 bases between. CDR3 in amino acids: CASSLEVYADTQYF. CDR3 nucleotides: TGTGCCAGCAGCTTGGAAGTATATGCAGATACGCAGTATTTT.

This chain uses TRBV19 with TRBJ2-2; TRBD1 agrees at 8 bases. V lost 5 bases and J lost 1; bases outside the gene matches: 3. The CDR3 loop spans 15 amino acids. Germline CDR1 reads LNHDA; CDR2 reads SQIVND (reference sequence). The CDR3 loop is CASSPTGENTGELFF. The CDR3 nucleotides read TGTGCCAGTAGTCCGACAGGGGAGAACACCGGGGAGCTGTTTTTT.

The CDR3, as DNA: TGTGCCAGCAGCCCGGGACAGGCCATTCAAGAGACCCAGTACTTC. Translating gives CASSPGQAIQETQYF. The chain employs TRBV13 and TRBJ2-5, with 8 bases matching TRBD1. The CDR3 has 15 residues. The ends lost 5 bases at V and 2 bases at J; junction bases unmatched: 7. Looked up from germline, CDR1 is PRHDT and CDR2 is FYEKMQ (reference sequence).

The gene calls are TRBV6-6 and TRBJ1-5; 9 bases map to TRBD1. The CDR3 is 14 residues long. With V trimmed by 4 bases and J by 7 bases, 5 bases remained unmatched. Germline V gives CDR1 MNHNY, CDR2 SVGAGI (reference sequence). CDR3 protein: CASSSQGARQPQHF. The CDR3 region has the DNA TGTGCCAGCAGTTCACAGGGGGCTCGACAGCCCCAGCATTTT.

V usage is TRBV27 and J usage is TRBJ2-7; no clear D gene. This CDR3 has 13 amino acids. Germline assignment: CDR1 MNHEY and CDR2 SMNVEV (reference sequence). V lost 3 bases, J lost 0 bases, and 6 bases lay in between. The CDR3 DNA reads TGTGCCAGCAGTTTCTCTAACTCCTACGAGCAGTACTTC. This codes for CASSFSNSYEQYF.

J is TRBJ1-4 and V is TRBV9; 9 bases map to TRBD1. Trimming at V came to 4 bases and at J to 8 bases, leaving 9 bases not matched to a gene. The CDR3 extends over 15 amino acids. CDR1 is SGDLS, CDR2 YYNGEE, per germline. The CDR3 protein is CASSTRGTGKEKLFF. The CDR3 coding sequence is TGTGCCAGCAGCACACGGGGGACAGGGAAGGAAAAACTGTTTTTT. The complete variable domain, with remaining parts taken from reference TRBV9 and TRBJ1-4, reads DSGVTQTPKHLITATGQRVTLRCSPRSGDLSVYWYQQSLDQGLQFLIQYYNGEERAKGNILERFSAQQFPDLHSELNLSSLELGDSALYFCASSTRGTGKEKLFFGSGTQLSVL.

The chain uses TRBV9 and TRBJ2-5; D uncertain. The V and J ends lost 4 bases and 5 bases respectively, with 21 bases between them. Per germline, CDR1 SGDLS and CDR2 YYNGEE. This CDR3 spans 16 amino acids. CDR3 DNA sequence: TGTGCCAGCAGCTCCCGAGGTAACGGGCCCGGGGAGACCCAGTACTTC. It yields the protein CASSSRGNGPGETQYF.

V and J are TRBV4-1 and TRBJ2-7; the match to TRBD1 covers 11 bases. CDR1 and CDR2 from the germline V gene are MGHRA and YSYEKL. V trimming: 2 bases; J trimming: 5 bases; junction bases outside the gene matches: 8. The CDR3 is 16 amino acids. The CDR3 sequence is CASSQIYGDRGDEQYF. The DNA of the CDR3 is TGCGCCAGCAGCCAAATCTACGGGGACAGGGGGGACGAGCAGTACTTC.

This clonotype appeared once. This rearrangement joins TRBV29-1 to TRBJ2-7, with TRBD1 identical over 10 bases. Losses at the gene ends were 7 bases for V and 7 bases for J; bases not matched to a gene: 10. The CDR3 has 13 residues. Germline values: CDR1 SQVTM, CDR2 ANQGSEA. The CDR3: CSAVDRGPGEQYF. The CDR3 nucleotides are TGCAGCGCTGTAGACAGGGGGCCAGGGGAGCAGTACTTC.

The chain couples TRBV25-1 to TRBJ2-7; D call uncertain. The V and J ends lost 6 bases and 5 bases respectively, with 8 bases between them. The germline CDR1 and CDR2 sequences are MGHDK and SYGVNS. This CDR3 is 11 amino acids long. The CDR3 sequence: CASRGWNEQYF. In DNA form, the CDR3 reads TGTGCCAGCAGGGGGTGGAACGAGCAGTACTTC.